What follows are 24 T cell receptor beta chains derived from one specimen sequenced in a study of CD8+ T cells in alopecia areata. The treatment here: oral pan-JAK inhibitor, 5-10 mg twice daily. Extracted RNA was reverse transcribed into cDNA, the sequencing template. This table comes from immunoSEQ multiplex PCR, and its TCRdb copy is limited to in-frame clones, with some not included. The sample has 200,000 to 250,000 clones; 55% to 70% are singletons. The source material was CD4+ T cells sorted from blood, sampled at week 4, from a patient treated with tofacitinib. The receptors here all came from a human donor with alopecia areata.

The CDR3, as DNA: TGTGCCAGCAGTGAGCAGACCTTCATAGGAGGCTACACCTTC. It yields the protein CASSEQTFIGGYTF. V usage is TRBV25-1 and J usage is TRBJ1-2; D call uncertain. Trimming removed 3 bases at V and 8 bases at J, with 16 bases between. The CDR3 consists of 14 residues. Germline V CDR1 and CDR2: MGHDK, SYGVNS.

This chain links TRBV2 with TRBJ2-3; 7 bases are a match to TRBD2. With V trimmed by 4 bases and J by 0 bases, 10 bases remained unmatched. CDR1 and CDR2 from the germline V gene are SNHLY and FYNNEI. This CDR3 comprises 17 residues. This CDR3 reads CASSGGRLATSTDTQYF. The CDR3 DNA sequence: TGTGCCAGCAGTGGGGGCAGACTAGCTACTAGCACAGATACGCAGTATTTT.

V gene TRBV7-2 combines with J gene TRBJ2-7; TRBD1 is a possible D gene (5 bases). There are 14 residues in the CDR3. Germline V CDR1 and CDR2: SGHTA, FQGNSA. Trimming took 5 bases from V and 0 from J, leaving 11 bases between them. CDR3 bases: TGTGCCAGCAGCGTTGACAGTTACTCCTACGAGCAGTACTTC. Amino acids: CASSVDSYSYEQYF.

A word on this clone: Other DNA sequences from this sample encode an identical CDR3 as well. V gene TRBV29-1 combines with J gene TRBJ1-5; D is perhaps TRBD1 (6 bases). The germline gives CDR1 SQVTM, CDR2 ANQGSEA. The CDR3 is 13 amino acids. Trimming removed 2 bases from V and 3 bases from J, with 8 bases in between. This CDR3 is CSVEQGLNQPQHF. CDR3 DNA sequence: TGCAGCGTTGAACAGGGGCTCAATCAGCCCCAGCATTTT.

The V call is TRBV18, the J call TRBJ2-2; D not certain. Germline V gene lookup returns CDR1 KGHSH and CDR2 LQKENI. Trimming pared 2 bases from V and 7 bases from J, leaving 2 bases between. The CDR3 has 11 residues. In nucleotides, the CDR3 is TGTGCCAGCTCACCAGACGGGGAGCTGTTTTTT. It is translated as CASSPDGELFF.

The chain joins TRBV7-8 to TRBJ2-5; no clear D gene. The CDR3 is made up of 13 amino acids. CDR1 and CDR2 from the germline V gene are SGHVS and FQNEAQ. V was shortened by 0 bases and J by 5 bases, with 7 bases between the two germline ends. The CDR3 nucleotides read TGTGCCAGCAGCTTAGCGTTGCGGGAGACCCAGTACTTC. Translation: CASSLALRETQYF. The variable domain in full, with the rest retrieved from reference TRBV7-8 and TRBJ2-5, is GAGVSQSPRYKVAKRGQDVALRCDPISGHVSLFWYQQALGQGPEFLTYFQNEAQLDKSGLPSDRFFAERPEGSVSTLKIQRTQQEDSAVYLCASSLALRETQYFGPGTRLLVL.

The V call is TRBV7-2, the J call TRBJ2-2; D is uncertain. CDR3 size: 13 residues. Germline-derived CDR1 and CDR2 are SGHTA and FQGNSA. Trimming shortened V by 5 bases and J by 6 bases, and 10 bases separated the two germline ends. CDR3 protein: CASSTIESGELFF. DNA of the CDR3: TGTGCCAGCAGCACAATCGAATCCGGGGAGCTGTTTTTT.

This clone appeared once. This chain connects TRBV13 to TRBJ2-2; the match to TRBD1 covers 10 bases. The germline V gene encodes CDR1 PRHDT and CDR2 FYEKMQ (reference sequence). This CDR3 has 16 residues. V gave up 3 bases and J gave up 5 bases; unmatched junction bases: 6. CDR3 amino acids: CASSFGQGVLTGELFF. The CDR3 coding sequence is TGTGCCAGCAGCTTCGGACAGGGGGTGTTGACCGGGGAGCTGTTTTTT. The full variable domain, in which reference TRBV13 and TRBJ2-2 provide the parts outside the CDR3, is AAGVIQSPRHLIKEKRETATLKCYPIPRHDTVYWYQQGPGQDPQFLISFYEKMQSDKGSIPDRFSAQQFSDYHSELNMSSLELGDSALYFCASSFGQGVLTGELFFGEGSRLTVL.

This clone was counted between two and nine times. The chain uses TRBV18 and TRBJ2-7; 7 nucleotides line up with TRBD1. V dropped 5 bases and J dropped 2; count of bases not matched to a gene: 6. Per the germline V gene, CDR1 is KGHSH and CDR2 is LQKENI. The CDR3 has 14 residues. The CDR3, as DNA: TGTGCCAGCTCAGAACAGGGACAGACCTACGAGCAGTACTTC. Translation gives CASSEQGQTYEQYF.

The chain recombines TRBV30 with TRBJ1-2; unclear D gene. CDR3 length: 14 amino acids. The ends were cut back, 3 bases at V and 2 bases at J, with 13 bases in the middle. Germline assignment: CDR1 GTSNPN and CDR2 SVGIG (reference sequence). CDR3 sequence (DNA): TGTGCCTGGAGGGGCTCCCTAACCAACTATGGCTACACCTTC. It codes for CAWRGSLTNYGYTF.

The CDR3, as DNA: TGTGCCAGCAGCCAAGGCCAGGGGGAGACCCAGTACTTC. This encodes CASSQGQGETQYF. This sequence joins TRBV14 and TRBJ2-5, with a possible D match to TRBD1 (6 bases). This CDR3 is 13 amino acids long. The V end was cut by 1 base, the J end by 5 bases, with 8 bases between. The germline V gene has CDR1 SGHDN and CDR2 FVKESK.

J is TRBJ1-6 and V is TRBV29-1; unclear D gene. Deletions cut 2 bases from V and 9 bases from J, with 14 bases between. Germline CDR1 is SQVTM and CDR2 is ANQGSEA. CDR3 length: 14 residues. The CDR3 is CSVETQRATSPLHF. The CDR3 DNA is TGCAGCGTTGAAACCCAGAGGGCCACTTCACCCCTCCACTTT.

The rearrangement uses TRBV29-1 and TRBJ2-7, with D unresolved. The CDR3 sequence is 12 residues long. Trimming cost V 2 bases and J 3 bases, with 8 bases left between them. CDR1 is SQVTM, CDR2 ANQGSEA, per germline. In nucleotides, the CDR3 is TGCAGCGTTGAAATTTCAGGCTACGAGCAGTACTTC. Translating it yields CSVEISGYEQYF.

This rearrangement joins TRBV6-5 to TRBJ2-7; no clear D. The CDR3 spans 13 residues. Germline CDR1 and CDR2: MNHEY and SVGAGI. The ends were cut back, 2 bases at V and 3 bases at J, with 8 bases in the middle. The CDR3 sequence: CASSYVGSYEQYF. The CDR3 DNA is TGTGCCAGCAGTTACGTGGGCAGCTACGAGCAGTACTTC.

As regards this clone: Additional DNA sequences in this sample encode the identical CDR3. The chain joins TRBV29-1 to TRBJ2-5, with 8 bases aligning to TRBD1. Germline V gene sequence: CDR1 SQVTM, CDR2 ANQGSEA. This CDR3 region has 13 residues. The junction had 7 bases not matched to a gene; V was cut back by 6 bases and J by 4 bases. CDR3 sequence (DNA): TGCAGCGTCCGGCAGGGGGCTGGAGAGACCCAGTACTTC. It specifies CSVRQGAGETQYF.

A note on this clone: Other DNA sequences in the sample encode the same CDR3. V is TRBV7-2 and J is TRBJ2-2, with 10 positions matching TRBD1. The CDR3 runs 16 residues. In germline, CDR1 is SGHTA, CDR2 FQGNSA. Trimming at V came to 5 bases and at J to 4 bases, leaving 7 bases not matched to a gene. The CDR3 is CASSPRQGALTGELFF. The CDR3 DNA reads as TGTGCCAGCAGCCCCAGACAGGGGGCCCTCACCGGGGAGCTGTTTTTT. Full variable domain (remainder filled in from reference TRBV7-2 and TRBJ2-2): GAGVSQSPSNKVTEKGKDVELRCDPISGHTALYWYRQSLGQGLEFLIYFQGNSAPDKSGLPSDRFSAERTGGSVSTLTIQRTQQEDSAVYLCASSPRQGALTGELFFGEGSRLTVL.

This chain links TRBV6-5 with TRBJ1-2; D is unclear. The V gene lost 5 bases and the J gene lost 8 bases, with 9 bases spanning the gap. Germline CDR1 reads MNHEY; CDR2 reads SVGAGI. CDR3 size: 11 residues. The CDR3 nucleotides are TGTGCCAGCAGTAGAGGGTTCGGCTACACCTTC. The encoded protein is CASSRGFGYTF.

The chain recombines TRBV5-6 with TRBJ1-1; no clear D. CDR1 and CDR2 (germline): SGHDT, YYEEEE. The V and J ends lost 0 bases and 1 base respectively, with 16 bases between them. This CDR3 region has 17 residues. The CDR3 reads CASSLALGTLGNTEAFF. The CDR3 DNA follows: TGTGCCAGCAGCTTGGCTCTGGGAACCTTGGGGAACACTGAAGCTTTCTTT.

This chain joins TRBV27 and TRBJ2-5; TRBD1 matches at 7 bases. The CDR3 length is 15 residues. Germline lookup yields CDR1 MNHEY and CDR2 SMNVEV (reference sequence). With V trimmed by 5 bases and J by 7 bases, 13 bases remained unmatched. CDR3 sequence (DNA): TGTGCCAGCAGTCCCCGACCTGACAGGGTTGGGACCCAGTACTTC. It specifies CASSPRPDRVGTQYF.

The V gene is TRBV27, the J gene TRBJ1-6, with 9 bases fitting TRBD1. The CDR3 runs 15 residues. J lost 10 bases, V lost 2 bases, and 6 bases had no gene match. CDR1 is MNHEY, CDR2 SMNVEV, per germline (reference sequence). CDR3 region: CASSLVGQGKSPLHF. CDR3 DNA: TGTGCCAGCAGTTTAGTGGGACAGGGAAAATCACCCCTCCACTTT.

Only one count was recorded for this clone. This chain links TRBV27 with TRBJ2-6; D is perhaps TRBD1 or TRBD2 (5 bases each). The V gene's germline CDR1 is MNHEY and CDR2 SMNVEV (reference sequence). With 5 bases removed from V and 1 base from J, the gap between germline ends came to 18 bases. This CDR3 is built from 18 residues. Here the CDR3 reads CASSPPGGRGSGANVLTF. The CDR3 coding sequence is TGTGCCAGCAGTCCTCCTGGGGGTCGGGGTTCTGGGGCCAACGTCCTGACTTTC.

The chain carries TRBV29-1 and TRBJ2-5; possibly TRBD1 for D (5 bases). V lost 4 bases and J lost 0, with 6 bases in between. The germline CDR1 and CDR2 sequences are SQVTM and ANQGSEA. The CDR3 runs to 12 residues. The CDR3 loop reads CSVAGYQETQYF. The CDR3 nucleotides are TGCAGCGTTGCAGGGTACCAAGAGACCCAGTACTTC.

The chain uses TRBV11-2 and TRBJ1-2; unclear D gene. V was trimmed by 5 bases and J by 8 bases, leaving 6 bases between them. The germline gives CDR1 SGHAT, CDR2 FQNNGV. This CDR3 has 10 amino acids. The CDR3 DNA sequence: TGTGCCAGCAGCCCCCAGGGCTACACCTTC. Encoded protein: CASSPQGYTF. Supplemented by reference TRBV11-2 and TRBJ1-2, the full variable domain reads EAGVAQSPRYKIIEKRQSVAFWCNPISGHATLYWYQQILGQGPKLLIQFQNNGVVDDSQLPKDRFSAERLKGVDSTLKIQPAKLEDSAVYLCASSPQGYTFGSGTRLTVV.

The rearrangement uses TRBV10-3 and TRBJ2-3; 7 nucleotides align to TRBD1. V lost 6 bases, J lost 1 base, and 4 bases stayed unmatched. From germline, CDR1 is ENHRY and CDR2 SYGVKD. The CDR3 is made up of 14 amino acids. CDR3 sequence reads: CAISDGQGTDTQYF. The CDR3 coding sequence is TGTGCCATCAGCGACGGACAGGGCACAGATACGCAGTATTTT.